These T cell receptor beta chains were read from a single sample in a study of early stage breast cancer tumors. TCRdb's copy holds only in-frame clones and misses some; the assay was immunoSEQ multiplex PCR. This table holds 40,000 to 60,000 clones, 65% to 90% found once. Material for sequencing was blood. Receptors were obtained from a person aged 50 to 59 with breast cancer. The CDR3 runs from the conserved cysteine through the conserved F or W. A D gene is named only where the DNA matches it firmly. Rows may omit the clone size; those that give it use once, few, many or a size class.

D gene	clone size	J gene	V gene	CDR3 length	CDR3 protein	CDR3 DNA
-	-	TRBJ1-2	TRBV30	16	CAWTPDSGGHNYGYTF	TGTGCCTGGACCCCGGACAGTGGAGGGCATAACTATGGCTACACCTTC
-	-	TRBJ2-2	TRBV4-3	14	CASSQSRYAGELFF	TGCGCCAGCAGCCAATCCAGGTACGCCGGGGAGCTGTTTTTT
TRBD1	-	TRBJ1-4	TRBV5-6	15	CASSFRTGINEKLFF	TGTGCCAGCAGCTTCCGGACAGGGATTAATGAAAAACTGTTTTTT
-	once	TRBJ1-4	TRBV4-1	17	CASSQEVGGTVRGKLFF	TGCGCCAGCAGCCAAGAAGTCGGAGGGACGGTGCGTGGAAAACTGTTTTTT
TRBD1	-	TRBJ2-7	TRBV28	15	CASSPAGQGGDEQYF	TGTGCCAGCTCCCCTGCGGGACAGGGGGGCGACGAGCAGTACTTC
-	once	TRBJ2-6	TRBV21-1	15	CASSKTGSGANVLTF	TGTGCCAGCAGCAAAACAGGGTCAGGGGCCAACGTCCTGACTTTC
-	-	TRBJ1-4	TRBV7-2	15	CASSLQGGGNEKLFF	TGTGCCAGCAGTTTGCAGGGAGGGGGTAATGAAAAACTGTTTTTT
-	-	TRBJ2-7	TRBV14	15	CASSFLNAMSYEQYF	TGTGCCAGCAGTTTCCTCAACGCAATGTCGTACGAGCAGTACTTC
-	-	TRBJ2-1	TRBV9	13	CASSVGYSFKQFF	TGTGCCAGCAGCGTAGGCTATAGCTTTAAGCAGTTCTTC
-	-	TRBJ2-7	TRBV21-1	11	CASSAQGKEYF	TGTGCCAGCAGCGCACAGGGTAAGGAGTACTTC
TRBD1	-	TRBJ2-7	TRBV4-3	14	CASSQTDRGYEQYF	TGCGCCAGCAGCCAAACCGACAGGGGCTACGAGCAGTACTTC
TRBD1	-	TRBJ2-7	TRBV7-9	14	CASSPPDRVNEQYF	TGTGCCAGCAGCCCCCCCGACAGGGTTAACGAGCAGTACTTC
TRBD1	-	TRBJ1-3	TRBV4-3	16	CASSPDRGVGGNTIYF	TGCGCCAGCAGCCCCGACAGGGGAGTGGGTGGAAACACCATATATTTT